This is a list of T cell receptor beta chains from one sample in a study of brain T cells in children with intractable seizures. The repertoire was sequenced with immunoSEQ multiplex PCR; TCRdb's copy has only in-frame clones and lacks some. In the table there are 80,000 or so clones, under 95% of which are singletons. This specimen was peripheral blood, taken at surgery. Receptors were obtained from a girl aged 2-15 years with Rasmussen encephalitis and intractable seizures. Both conserved end residues are part of each CDR3. Fields, in order: V gene, D gene, J gene, clone size, CDR3 DNA, CDR3 protein. A D gene is named only where the DNA matches it firmly. Not all rows give a size; the values are once, few, many and, for expanded clones, a class.

TRBV9	-	TRBJ1-5	-	TGTGCCAGCAGCCCCAGGGGCGGAAGGCAGCCCCAGCATTTT	CASSPRGGRQPQHF
TRBV27	-	TRBJ2-5	once	TGTGCCAGCAGTTTTGTCGGCAGTCAAGAGACCCAGTACTTC	CASSFVGSQETQYF
TRBV28	TRBD1	TRBJ2-7	-	TGTGCCAGCAGTTCCGATGAGGGGACAGCCTACGAGCAGTACTTC	CASSSDEGTAYEQYF
TRBV7-8	-	TRBJ1-1	-	TGTGCCAGCAGCTTTAACCGGAACACTGAAGCTTTCTTT	CASSFNRNTEAFF
TRBV3-1/TRBV3-2	TRBD1	TRBJ1-6	-	TGTGCCAGCAGCAAGAGGCAGGGGGGTTCACCCCTCCACTTT	CASSKRQGGSPLHF
TRBV6-5	-	TRBJ2-7	-	TGTGCCAGCAGTTTGGCCGGCCACCAACACGAGCAGTACTTC	CASSLAGHQHEQYF
TRBV5-1	-	TRBJ2-7	-	TGCGCCAGCAGCTTAGGGGGGGGCTACGAGCAGTACTTC	CASSLGGGYEQYF
TRBV7-9	TRBD2	TRBJ2-5	-	TGTGCCAGCAGCTTATTCGCTAGCGGACAAGAGACCCAGTACTTC	CASSLFASGQETQYF
TRBV6-1	TRBD1	TRBJ1-1	-	TGTGCCAGCAGTGAAGTACGCAGGACAGGGGAAGCTTTCTTT	CASSEVRRTGEAFF
TRBV28	-	TRBJ1-2	-	TGTGCCAGCACCGGGAGGGGAGTAAATGGCTACACCTTC	CASTGRGVNGYTF
TRBV30	TRBD1	TRBJ1-4	-	TGTGCCTGGAGTGCCGGGACAGCAACTAATGAAAAACTGTTTTTT	CAWSAGTATNEKLFF
TRBV14	-	TRBJ1-2	-	TGTGCCAGCAGCCAAGAGGGGGACGGCTACACCTTC	CASSQEGDGYTF
TRBV2	-	TRBJ2-7	-	TGTGCCAGCAGGACCCCGGGGTACGAGCAGTACTTC	CASRTPGYEQYF
TRBV7-2	TRBD1	TRBJ1-2	-	TGTGCCAGCAGCTTTTCAGGGGGCTATGGCTACACCTTC	CASSFSGGYGYTF
TRBV13	TRBD1	TRBJ2-6	once	TGTGCCAGCAGAAACGACAGGGAAAGCCCCAGCGTGACTTTC	CASRNDRESPSVTF
TRBV11-2	-	TRBJ1-4	-	TGTGCCAGCAGCTTAGCTCACAGGGTCTTTCATGAAAAACTGTTTTTT	CASSLAHRVFHEKLFF
TRBV7-2	TRBD2	TRBJ2-5	-	TGTGCCAGCAGCTCCACTAGCGGAGGAGCTCACTTC	CASSSTSGGAHF
TRBV10-2	-	TRBJ2-2	once	TGCGCCAGCAGTGAGACAAGAACCGGGGAGCTGTTTTTT	CASSETRTGELFF
TRBV4-1	-	TRBJ1-6	-	TGCGCCAGCAGCCAAGATCGCCAAGGGAAAAATTCACCCCTCCACTTT	CASSQDRQGKNSPLHF
TRBV7-9	-	TRBJ2-7	-	TGTGCCAGCAGCTTACCCGGGTCCTACGAGCAGTACTTC	CASSLPGSYEQYF
TRBV11-1	TRBD1	TRBJ1-1	once	TGTGCCAGCAGCCGGGGACAGACGAACACTGAAGCTTTCTTT	CASSRGQTNTEAFF
TRBV18	-	TRBJ1-1	-	TGTGCCAGCTCACCACCGGGACCGATTAACACTGAAGCTTTCTTT	CASSPPGPINTEAFF
TRBV28	-	TRBJ1-1	-	TGTGCCAGCAGTTTCGGGGGGACTGAAGCTTTCTTT	CASSFGGTEAFF
TRBV27	TRBD1	TRBJ2-5	-	TGTGCCAGCAGTTCCCCCGGGACAGGCCAAGAGACCCAGTACTTC	CASSSPGTGQETQYF
TRBV10-1	-	TRBJ2-3	-	TGCGCCAGCAGTGAGGAGCGGGGCACAGATACGCAGTATTTT	CASSEERGTDTQYF
TRBV28	-	TRBJ2-3	-	TGTGCCAGCAGTTTAACCACAGATACGCAGTATTTT	CASSLTTDTQYF
TRBV7-2	-	TRBJ1-1	-	TGTGCCAGCAGTTCGGATCGAGGCAACACTGAAGCTTTCTTT	CASSSDRGNTEAFF
TRBV19	-	TRBJ2-4	once	TGTGCCAGTAGTAGTCGGCCCTTAGCCAAAAACATTCAGTACTTC	CASSSRPLAKNIQYF
TRBV28	-	TRBJ2-3	few	TGTGCCAGCAGTTTAACGGGGGCGTCAGATACGCAGTATTTT	CASSLTGASDTQYF
TRBV30	-	TRBJ1-5	-	TGTGCCTGGAGTGAAGGTGGCAATCAGCCCCAGCATTTT	CAWSEGGNQPQHF
TRBV6-5	TRBD1	TRBJ1-1	once	TGTGCCAGCAGAGCGGACAGGCTGAACACTGAAGCTTTCTTT	CASRADRLNTEAFF
TRBV12-3/TRBV12-4	-	TRBJ1-6	-	TGTGCCAGCAGTCGGGGAAAAACCCTCCACTTT	CASSRGKTLHF
TRBV12-3/TRBV12-4	-	TRBJ2-7	-	TGTGCCAGCAGTTTAGCAGGATCCTACGAGCAGTACTTC	CASSLAGSYEQYF
TRBV6-5	-	TRBJ1-1	-	TGTGCCAGCAGTTACGAGGCTCGAGGGGCTGAAGCTTTCTTT	CASSYEARGAEAFF